The text below deals with one TCR beta chain. Its specificity is unknown. The sample is drawn from a study of cytotoxic CD8 clonotypes in ibrutinib-treated CLL. Study conclusions and caveats: Measured clonality at baseline was greater than in age-matched healthy donors and tracked with circulating CD8+ T-cell counts.

TCRdb's table, derived via immunoSEQ multiplex PCR, lists solely in-frame clones and lacks some. The sample carries approximately 150,000 clones, roughly 80% recorded once. V dropped 2 bases and J dropped 1 base, with 12 bases sitting between them. This CDR3 has 15 amino acids. Germline values: CDR1 SGDLS, CDR2 YYNGEE. This rearrangement joins TRBV9 to TRBJ2-5; the D gene is possibly TRBD1 (5 bases). The sequencing here drew on PBMCs, taken after 12 months of ibrutinib treatment. This TCR derives from a human donor with chronic lymphocytic leukemia. The CDR3 protein is CASSVAQGSQETQYF. As DNA, the CDR3 is TGTGCCAGCAGCGTTGCCCAGGGCAGCCAAGAGACCCAGTACTTC.